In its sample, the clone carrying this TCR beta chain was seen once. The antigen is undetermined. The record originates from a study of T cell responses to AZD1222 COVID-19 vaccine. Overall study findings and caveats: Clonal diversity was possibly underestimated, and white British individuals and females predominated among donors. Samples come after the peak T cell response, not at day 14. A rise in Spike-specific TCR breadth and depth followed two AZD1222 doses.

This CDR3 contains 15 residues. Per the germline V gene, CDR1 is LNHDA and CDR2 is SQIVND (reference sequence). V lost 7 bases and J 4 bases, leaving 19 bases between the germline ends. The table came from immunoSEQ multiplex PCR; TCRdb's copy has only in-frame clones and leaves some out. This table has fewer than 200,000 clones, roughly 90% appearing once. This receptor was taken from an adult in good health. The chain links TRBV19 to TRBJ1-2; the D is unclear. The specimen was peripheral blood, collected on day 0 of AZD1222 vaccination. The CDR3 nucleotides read TGTGCCAGTAAGGGAGCCCCGGTGAAGGGCTATGGCTACACCTTC. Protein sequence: CASKGAPVKGYGYTF.